A selection of T cell receptor beta chains follows, all from one sample in a study of CXCR3-negative and CXCR3-positive naive CD8 T cells. TCRdb reworked the 5' RACE reads into one entry per CDR3 protein, no DNA. The repertoire shows 150,000 to 180,000 distinct CDR3 sequences; the top ten hold approximately 0.51%. Sequenced: naive CXCR3+ CD8+ T cells from blood. These receptors all stem from a human donor in good health. Some clones in this sample may be carry-over from other donors' samples. CDR3s include the opening cysteine and the closing phenylalanine or tryptophan.

J gene | V gene | CDR3 protein
TRBJ2-7 | TRBV4-1 | CASSQDLAGVYEQYF
TRBJ2-7 | TRBV19 | CASSGTGGIEQYF
TRBJ2-3 | TRBV9 | CASSENPKLAGEYTDTQYF
TRBJ2-5 | TRBV9 | CASRPTSGDPQTQYF
TRBJ1-1 | TRBV9 | CASSEYRGGTEAFF
TRBJ1-2 | TRBV4-3 | CASSQDFAMGYGYTF
TRBJ2-7 | TRBV5-1 | CASSLDRGRFHEQYF
TRBJ2-7 | TRBV24-1 | CATSGGVEQYF
TRBJ2-1 | TRBV29-1 | CSARQGNSYNEQFF
TRBJ2-7 | TRBV4-3 | CASSQGGATGGSYEQYF
TRBJ2-7 | TRBV7-6 | CASSPPRAENLAEQYF
TRBJ2-5 | TRBV3-1 | CASSAGTSGVQETQYF
TRBJ2-7 | TRBV19 | CASSIVSQNDEQYF
TRBJ2-2 | TRBV4-1 | CASSLRTSEPGGELFF
TRBJ2-1 | TRBV24-1 | CATSDPTSGAYNEQFF
TRBJ2-1 | TRBV12-3/TRBV12-4 | CASIPFEGISQQFF
TRBJ2-7 | TRBV28 | CASSFRGIPSYEQYF
TRBJ2-7 | TRBV19 | CASSIVAGGTYEQYF
TRBJ2-3 | TRBV7-9 | CASSLWTSGTGDTQYF
TRBJ2-3 | TRBV27 | CASSLSSGDADTQYF
TRBJ1-2 | TRBV12-3/TRBV12-4 | CASTLAAGGYTF
TRBJ2-1 | TRBV5-1 | CASSPDRPGNEQFF
TRBJ1-4 | TRBV7-8 | CASSLAAGPEKLFF
TRBJ1-1 | TRBV19 | CASTHRPEGTEAFF
TRBJ1-1 | TRBV19 | CASSIGGSEAFF